One TCR beta chain is described in this entry. The antigen this receptor binds is unknown. Qualities for individual bases were not recorded, and no much larger clone is one base off. This sample was included in a study of T cell responses to AZD1222 COVID-19 vaccine (dated by TCRdb to 2020 to 2023). Notes on the research overall: A total of 230 to 250 trial participants underwent TCR sequencing, of whom 200 to 220 had received two doses of AZD1222 and roughly 26 had received two doses of the MenACWY control vaccine. Enrollment into the trials was organized by age into subgroups of 18-55, 56-69 and 70-plus years, and those subgroups contained approximately 150, 30 and 60 TCR-sequenced participants, respectively.

The CDR3 regions of human TCRbeta chains were analyzed by immunosequencing. As for the authors' bioinformatics: Repertoire TCRs were checked for matches against a reference library of SARS-CoV-2-specific TCRs that had been generated using the MIRA antigen-specificity platform. Breadth meant the fraction of unique TCRs that were SARS-CoV-2-associated, whereas depth meant the fraction of total T cells that were SARS-CoV-2-associated. Each spike-specific TCR was assigned to its reactive spike region and to a CD4 or CD8 class using the MIRA data. Log10-transformed breadth and depth values were compared by one-way ANOVA with Sidak's multiple comparisons tests. The table comes from immuneACCESS by way of TCRdb, which keeps in-frame sequences with V and J called. Part of the clones is missing from these tables; in studies checked, under half for an unresolved V gene and the rest for unknown reasons. Clone size and the V and J calls come from that table; the DNA yielded D and trimming. Present in this sample are some 90,000 clones, about 90% of which were seen just once. Of the sample, around 5.5% falls within the top ten clones.

The sample's time point label, decoded: baseline before first vaccination. The treatment or condition label on this specimen signifies: meningococcal conjugate vaccine given as trial control. Samples from vaccinated people were obtained from the UK trials COV001 and COV002, which included a single-blind randomized controlled phase 2/3 trial of AZD1222 (ChAdOx1 nCoV-19) in healthy adults. For TCRbeta chain sequencing, PBMC samples from trial participants were taken at day 0 and at day 28 after the second dose. From V the trimming removes 2 bases and from J it removes 0 bases, while the gene matches leave 5 bases of the junction unaccounted for. The germline V gene (reference sequence) supplies CDR1 SGHNT and CDR2 YYREEE. Its CDR3 holds 15 amino acids, cysteine through phenylalanine. The kept DNA is CDR3 alone, 45 bases in frame from the first base. The paper's findings and limits, for the study overall: Participants were mostly white British, with more females than males. The authors suggested clonal diversity may have been underestimated. Because no day 14 peak-response samples were available, repertoires were characterized only after the peak T cell response. Nearly half of unique spike-specific TCRs reportedly recognized epitopes outside regions mutated in the B.1.351 and B.1.1.7 variants. After two AZD1222 doses, both the breadth and the depth of spike-specific TCRs were significantly higher than at day 0 and than in MenACWY recipients. The whole spike protein was spanned by vaccine-associated CD4 TCRs, and dominant responses were seen in regions 160-218 and 743-854. Conclusions about previously exposed vaccinees are limited because only five to seven AZD1222 recipients were SARS-CoV-2 seropositive at baseline. In the small 56-69-year group, the increase in depth fell short of significance, most likely because of low power.

The TCR sequence derives from an adult in good health. The sequences come from peripheral blood, collected on day 0 of MenACWY control vaccination. The sequence joins TRBV5-4 to TRBJ2-7, with 7 central nucleotides matching TRBD1. The sequence in DNA is TGTGCCAGCAGCTTTGGGGACAGTAGCTCCTACGAGCAGTACTTC. It codes for CASSFGDSSSYEQYF.